Sequencing of this T cell receptor beta chain was carried out in a study of lymphopenia after photon versus proton radiotherapy. Study-wide findings and caveats: Post-nadir diversity loss with photons came from oligoclonal expansion, particularly CD8+ Temra cells.

TCRdb's copy holds only in-frame clones and misses some; the assay was immunoSEQ multiplex PCR. Among about 58,000 clones listed, approximately 84% were seen once. Of note for this clone: As yet, its antigen is unknown.

The V gene's germline CDR1 is SGHTA and CDR2 FQGNSA. The CDR3 totals 15 residues. Trimming cost V 5 bases and J 4 bases, with 15 bases left between them. The clonotype comes from a man aged 60 to 69 with pancreatic cancer. The specimen was peripheral blood, collected from a patient treated with proton-based radiotherapy. The chain has TRBV7-2 and TRBJ2-1, with D possibly being TRBD1 (6 bases). CDR3 nucleotide sequence: TGTGCCAGCAGCCCACAGGGCAGGGGATACAATGAGCAGTTCTTC. Translating it yields CASSPQGRGYNEQFF.